In its sample, the clone carrying this T cell receptor (beta chain) was seen many times. Its antigen is unidentified. The data were obtained in a study of T cells in Graves' hyperthyroidism and ophthalmopathy. Points from the study as a whole: Most thyroid clonotypes expanded above 0.001 appeared in blood too.

The CDR3 covers 16 residues. V lost 6 bases, J lost 6 bases, and 21 bases lay in between. Germline lookup yields CDR1 MDHEN and CDR2 SYDVKM. Authors of the study amplified TCR beta CDR3 regions from RNA transcripts. TCR CDR3 underwent first-round RT-PCR with the HTBI primer set. One entry per CDR3 protein, called by TCRdb with MiXCR from the multiplex PCR reads. This table holds hundreds of thousands of distinct CDR3 sequences, less than 20% found once. This chain joins TRBV28 and TRBJ1-5; a possible D gene is TRBD1 (6 bases). Sequenced input: blood. This receptor was identified in a woman in her late teens or twenties with Graves' ophthalmopathy. The chain's CDR3 is CASRYGGTRGGQPQHF. The CDR3 bases are TGTGCCAGCAGATACGGGGGGACGAGAGGGGGTCAGCCCCAGCATTTT.